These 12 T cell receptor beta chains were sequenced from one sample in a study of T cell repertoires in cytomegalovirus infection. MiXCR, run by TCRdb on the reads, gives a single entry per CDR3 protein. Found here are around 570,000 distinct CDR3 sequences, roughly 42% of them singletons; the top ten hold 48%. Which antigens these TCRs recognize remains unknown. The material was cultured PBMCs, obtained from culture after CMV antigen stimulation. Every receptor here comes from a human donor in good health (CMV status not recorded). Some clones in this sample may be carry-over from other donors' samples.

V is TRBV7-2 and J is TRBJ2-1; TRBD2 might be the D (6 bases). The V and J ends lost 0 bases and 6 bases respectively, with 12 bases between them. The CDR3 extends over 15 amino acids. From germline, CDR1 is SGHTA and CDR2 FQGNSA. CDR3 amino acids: CASSLARGWGNEQFF. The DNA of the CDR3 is TGTGCCAGCAGCTTAGCTCGGGGGTGGGGCAATGAGCAGTTCTTC.

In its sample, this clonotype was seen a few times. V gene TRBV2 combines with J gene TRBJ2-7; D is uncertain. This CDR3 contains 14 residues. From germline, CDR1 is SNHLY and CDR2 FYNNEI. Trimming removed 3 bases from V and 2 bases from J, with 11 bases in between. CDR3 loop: CASSDGMPTYEQYF. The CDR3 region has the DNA TGTGCCAGCAGTGATGGTATGCCGACCTACGAGCAGTACTTC. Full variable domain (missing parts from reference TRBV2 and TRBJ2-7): EPEVTQTPSHQVTQMGQEVILRCVPISNHLYFYWYRQILGQKVEFLVSFYNNEISEKSEIFDDQFSVERPDGSNFTLKIRSTKLEDSAMYFCASSDGMPTYEQYFGPGTRLTVT.

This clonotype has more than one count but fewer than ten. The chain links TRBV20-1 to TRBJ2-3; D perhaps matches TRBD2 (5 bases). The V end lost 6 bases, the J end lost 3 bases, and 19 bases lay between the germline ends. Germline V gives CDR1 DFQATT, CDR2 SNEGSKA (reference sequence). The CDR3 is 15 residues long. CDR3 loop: CSAPPPGTGTDTQYF. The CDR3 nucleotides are TGCAGTGCCCCACCGCCGGGAACGGGGACAGATACGCAGTATTTT.

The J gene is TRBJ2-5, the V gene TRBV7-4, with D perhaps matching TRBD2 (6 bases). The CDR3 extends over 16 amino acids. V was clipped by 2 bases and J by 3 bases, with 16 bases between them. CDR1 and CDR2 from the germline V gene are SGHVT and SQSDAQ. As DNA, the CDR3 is TGTGCCAGCAGCTTATCATTTATGGGGGGAGAAGAGACCCAGTACTTC. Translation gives CASSLSFMGGEETQYF.

CDR3: CASSQGTGLNEKLFF. The CDR3 nucleotides read TGTGCCAGCAGCCAAGGGACAGGGTTGAACGAAAAACTGTTTTTT. The chain joins TRBV3-1 to TRBJ1-4; 8 bases align to TRBD1. Germline assignment: CDR1 LGHDT and CDR2 YNNKEL (reference sequence). After removal of 1 base from V and 8 bases from J, the junction contained 6 bases not matched to a gene. CDR3 length: 15 residues.

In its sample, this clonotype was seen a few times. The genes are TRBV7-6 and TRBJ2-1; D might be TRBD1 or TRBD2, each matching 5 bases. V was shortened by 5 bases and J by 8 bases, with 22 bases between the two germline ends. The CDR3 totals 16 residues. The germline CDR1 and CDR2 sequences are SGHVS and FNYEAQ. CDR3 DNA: TGTGCCAGCAGCCTCTCATCCCGGGACCGCTTGTATGAGCAGTTCTTC. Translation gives CASSLSSRDRLYEQFF.

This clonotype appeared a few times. The CDR3 sequence is CASSTTGWSAQPQHF. The CDR3, as DNA: TGTGCCAGCAGTACTACAGGGTGGTCGGCTCAGCCCCAGCATTTT. The chain joins TRBV12-3 or TRBV12-4 to TRBJ1-5, with TRBD1 as a possible D gene (6 bases). Trimming removed 5 bases at V and 6 bases at J, with 17 bases between. The CDR3 runs 15 residues.

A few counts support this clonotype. CDR3 bases: TGTGCCAGCAGTCCGGACAGGGCTCCTTCTCATTCACCCCTCCACTTT. It yields the protein CASSPDRAPSHSPLHF. The chain combines TRBV28 with TRBJ1-6, with 8 nucleotides matching TRBD1. The CDR3 is 16 residues long. With V trimmed by 5 bases and J by 8 bases, 11 bases remained unmatched. CDR1 and CDR2 from the germline V gene are MDHEN and SYDVKM.

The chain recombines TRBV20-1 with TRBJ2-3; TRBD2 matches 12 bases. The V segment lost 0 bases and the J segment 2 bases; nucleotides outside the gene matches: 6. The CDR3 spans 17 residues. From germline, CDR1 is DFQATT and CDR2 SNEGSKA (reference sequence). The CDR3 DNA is TGCAGTGCTAGAGATCGGGCTAGCGGGAGGGTCACAGATACGCAGTATTTT. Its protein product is CSARDRASGRVTDTQYF.

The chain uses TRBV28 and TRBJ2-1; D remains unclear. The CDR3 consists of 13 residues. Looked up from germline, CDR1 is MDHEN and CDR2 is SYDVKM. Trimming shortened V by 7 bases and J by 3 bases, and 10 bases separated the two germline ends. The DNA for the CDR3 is TGTGCCAGCAAGGTCGGTGGCTACAATGAGCAGTTCTTC. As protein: CASKVGGYNEQFF.

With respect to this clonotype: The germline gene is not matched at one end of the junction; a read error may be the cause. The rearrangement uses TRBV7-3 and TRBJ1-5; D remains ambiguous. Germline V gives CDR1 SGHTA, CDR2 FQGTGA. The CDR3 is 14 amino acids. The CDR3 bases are TGTGACAGCAGCTTAGCCGGGGTAGGACAGCCCCAGCATTTT. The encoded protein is CDSSLAGVGQPQHF.

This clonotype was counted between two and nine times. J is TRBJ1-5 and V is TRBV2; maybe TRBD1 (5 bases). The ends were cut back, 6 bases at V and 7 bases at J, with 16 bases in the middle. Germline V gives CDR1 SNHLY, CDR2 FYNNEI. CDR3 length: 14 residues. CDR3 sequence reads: CASRLGDSDQPQHF. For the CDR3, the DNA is TGTGCCAGCAGGCTGGGGGATAGTGACCAGCCCCAGCATTTT. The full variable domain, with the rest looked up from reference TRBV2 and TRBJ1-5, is EPEVTQTPSHQVTQMGQEVILRCVPISNHLYFYWYRQILGQKVEFLVSFYNNEISEKSEIFDDQFSVERPDGSNFTLKIRSTKLEDSAMYFCASRLGDSDQPQHFGDGTRLSIL.